This T cell receptor (beta chain) was identified during a study of spatial heterogeneity in lung cancer (dated by TCRdb to about 2019). Context from the whole study: Beta-chain transcripts were consistently detected in greater numbers than alpha-chain transcripts, which likely reflected higher beta-chain transcript abundance. In the raw uncorrected reads, each unique combination of TCR and UMI appeared on average more than ten times. In non-small cell lung cancer, the study made a quantitative comparison of TCR alpha and beta repertoires among multiple tumor regions, matched nontumor lung and blood. Nonsynonymous mutation counts, determined by whole-exome sequencing of tumor tissue, were related to features of the TCR repertoire. At surgery, both alpha and beta chains were TCR-sequenced in some 220 tumor regions, fewer than 85 matched nontumor lung samples and some 56 PBMC samples. Points the paper makes about the study in general: Additional single-cell paired TCR alpha and beta sequencing was considered necessary to confirm, at a functional level, the hypothesis that regional TCRs recognize regional mutations. Ubiquitous expanded tumor TCRs were found in blood more often at tumor resection than at routine follow-up.

Libraries were built with 5' RACE. The listed sequencing device is NextSeq 500. The TCR library protocol attached a unique molecular identifier to each TCR cDNA molecule to allow correction of PCR and sequencing errors. Regarding the original processing steps: TCR identification, UMI-based error correction and CDR3 extraction were performed with Decombinator tools. TCRs above a frequency of 2 per 1,000, corresponding to the top 1% of the tumor frequency distribution, were defined as expanded. Renyi diversity was calculated using the R vegan package after each repertoire was subsampled 100 times to 5,000 TCRs. To build CDR3 similarity networks, amino acid triplet string-kernel similarity was used, and CDR3s were connected when their pairwise similarity was above 0.82. The public reads were run again by TCRdb, first through fastp at Q25 and then through MiXCR, and only productive beta chains were kept. CDR3 protein duplicates are merged, each entry listing the most common genes and DNA. The V and J calls were determined by TCRdb, not by the authors. In this sample the table shows fewer than 20,000 distinct CDR3 sequences, around a fifth of which occur a single time. Jointly, the top ten make up over 11% of the sample.

The time point label, read with the paper, signifies: sample taken at primary tumor resection. Without any cell sorting, TCR sequencing was performed on whole RNA extracted either from tumor and nontumor lung tissue or from cryopreserved PBMC samples. Samples were obtained from 72 patients with early-stage, untreated non-small cell lung cancer from the lung TRACERx cohort. Patients were selected for TCR sequencing only if sufficient RNA was available from at least two tumor regions. This clonotype was counted at least ten times. What this receptor recognizes is not known. Base qualities were left out, and no much larger clone turns up one base away. Reading the germline V gene gives CDR1 ENHRY and CDR2 SYGVKD. V lost 3 bases and J lost 1 base, and the count of bases not matched to a germline gene is 10. From the cysteine up to the phenylalanine, the CDR3 has a length of 17 residues. Only CDR3 DNA is held: 51 bases, read in frame from base 1.

This receptor was identified in a male donor with early-stage non-small cell lung cancer. The V and J segments used are TRBV10-3 and TRBJ1-1; 8 bases in the middle match TRBD1. The sample in question was PBMCs, obtained at surgery. The CDR3: CAISERPSQGGNTEAFF. The nucleotide sequence reads as follows: TGTGCCATCAGTGAACGGCCCTCACAGGGGGGGAACACTGAAGCTTTCTTT.